The 15 T cell receptor beta chains below all came from one sample that was sequenced in a study of Graves' ophthalmopathy and Graves' hyperthyroidism. The sequenced template was RNA, covering the TCR beta CDR3 region. The first round was an RT-PCR with HTBI primers, and the second round was a multiplex PCR. One entry per CDR3 protein results from TCRdb running MiXCR on the multiplex PCR reads. In the table there are about 500,000 distinct CDR3 sequences, about two fifths of which are singletons. Sequenced material: peripheral blood or thyroid tissue (not recorded which). These receptors were taken from an adult man with Graves' hyperthyroidism.

As regards this clonotype: A junction boundary mismatches the germline segment, possibly from a read error. The chain couples TRBV7-7 to TRBJ2-7; D may be TRBD2 (8 bases). Germline V lookup: CDR1 SSHAT, CDR2 FNYEAQ (reference sequence). The CDR3 extends over 16 amino acids. The CDR3 nucleotides read TGTGCTAGCAGTCAGGGACTAGGGGGCTCCTCGTACGAGCAGTACTTC. This sequence encodes CASSQGLGGSSYEQYF.

This chain links TRBV29-1 with TRBJ2-3, with D possibly called TRBD1 or TRBD2 (6 bases each). In germline, CDR1 is SQVTM, CDR2 ANQGSEA. This CDR3 contains 11 residues. Trimming removed 6 bases from V and 9 bases from J, with 13 bases in between. This chain's CDR3 is CSVPAGTTQYF. The CDR3 DNA reads TGCAGCGTCCCGGCGGGGACAACGCAGTATTTT.

The V call is TRBV27, the J call TRBJ1-1; 7 bases map to TRBD1. V dropped 7 bases and J dropped 1; count of bases not matched to a gene: 9. The germline CDR1 and CDR2 sequences are MNHEY and SMNVEV (reference sequence). The CDR3 runs 15 residues. DNA of the CDR3: TGTGCCAGCACCAAAAAGACAGGGAGGAACACTGAAGCTTTCTTT. This sequence encodes CASTKKTGRNTEAFF.

The chain combines TRBV20-1 with TRBJ2-7, with 9 bases fitting TRBD1. This CDR3 has 15 residues. J was trimmed by 4 bases and V by 1 base; bases with no gene match: 8. In germline, CDR1 is DFQATT, CDR2 SNEGSKA (reference sequence). CDR3 DNA sequence: TGCAGTGCTAGAGTTCGAGGGGACAGGGTGTACGAGCAGTACTTC. It specifies CSARVRGDRVYEQYF.

In the case of this clonotype: At one of its ends the junction is not consistent with the germline gene, which may arise from a read error. The rearrangement uses TRBV6-1 and TRBJ2-6; a possible D gene is TRBD1 (5 bases). This CDR3 is 16 amino acids long. Germline loops: CDR1 MNHNS, CDR2 SASEGT. The CDR3 loop is CASRATPGIGANVPTF. As DNA, the CDR3 is TGTGCCAGCAGAGCAACTCCAGGGATAGGGGCCAACGTCCCGACTTTC.

This clonotype was seen many times. The chain employs TRBV5-1 and TRBJ2-7, with TRBD1 matching over 10 bases. The CDR3 extends over 14 amino acids. Unmatched junction bases numbered 6, after V lost 3 bases and J lost 6 bases. The V gene's germline CDR1 is SGHRS and CDR2 YFSETQ. This CDR3 is CASSWRQGASEQYF. The CDR3 coding sequence is TGCGCCAGCAGCTGGAGACAGGGGGCGAGCGAGCAGTACTTC. Drawing the rest from reference TRBV5-1 and TRBJ2-7, the complete variable domain is KAGVTQTPRYLIKTRGQQVTLSCSPISGHRSVSWYQQTPGQGLQFLFEYFSETQRNKGNFPGRFSGRQFSNSRSEMNVSTLELGDSALYLCASSWRQGASEQYFGPGTRLTVT.

In its sample, this clonotype was seen many times. The junction and the germline gene differ at one end; a read error may be behind it. This chain joins TRBV2 and TRBJ2-5, with D hard to call. The CDR3 length is 15 residues. CDR1 and CDR2 from the germline V gene are SNHLY and FYNNEI. This CDR3 reads CASREDSWGRETQYF. The CDR3 nucleotides read TGTGCCAGCAGAGAAGACTCGTGGGGTAGGGAGACCCAGTACTTC. Using reference TRBV2 and TRBJ2-5 for the parts outside the CDR3, the full variable domain is EPEVTQTPSHQVTQMGQEVILRCVPISNHLYFYWYRQILGQKVEFLVSFYNNEISEKSEIFDDQFSVERPDGSNFTLKIRSTKLEDSAMYFCASREDSWGRETQYFGPGTRLLVL.

This clonotype was seen a handful of times. The chain recombines TRBV12-3 or TRBV12-4 with TRBJ2-3, with TRBD2 matching 11 bases. After removal of 4 bases from V and 6 bases from J, the junction contained 9 bases not matched to a gene. There are 16 residues in the CDR3. The CDR3 spells CASSYPGTSGRDTQYF. CDR3 DNA: TGTGCCAGCAGTTACCCCGGGACTAGCGGACGGGATACGCAGTATTTT.

V and J are TRBV6-1 and TRBJ1-2, with D possibly being TRBD1 (6 bases). Germline lookup yields CDR1 MNHNS and CDR2 SASEGT. The CDR3 extends over 16 amino acids. V lost 7 bases to trimming and J lost 2 bases, with 20 bases between them. The CDR3 here is CASIGRHRAENYGYTF. The CDR3 DNA sequence: TGTGCCAGCATAGGCCGCCACAGGGCGGAGAACTATGGCTACACCTTC.

The count of this clonotype is one. V gene TRBV20-1 combines with J gene TRBJ1-4; 8 bases map to TRBD1. Looked up from germline, CDR1 is DFQATT and CDR2 is SNEGSKA (reference sequence). V gave up 6 bases and J gave up 0 bases; unmatched junction bases: 9. The CDR3 has 16 amino acids. The CDR3 coding sequence is TGCAGTGCCATGGGACAGGAGAAAGCAACTAATGAAAAACTGTTTTTT. It is translated as CSAMGQEKATNEKLFF.

This clonotype was found many times. The chain joins TRBV11-3 to TRBJ2-5, with D perhaps TRBD1 or TRBD2 (5 bases each). Germline assignment: CDR1 SGHNT and CDR2 YENEEA. The CDR3 length is 14 residues. V shed 3 bases and J shed 4 bases, with 12 bases lying between them. This CDR3 is CASSLGPSRETQYF. CDR3 bases: TGTGCCAGCAGCTTGGGACCATCGAGAGAGACCCAGTACTTC.

This clonotype was detected only a few times. The chain carries TRBV12-3 or TRBV12-4 and TRBJ1-1; D unresolved. Trimming removed 4 bases at V and 7 bases at J, with 16 bases between. The CDR3 consists of 14 residues. This chain's CDR3 is CASSYFGVWVEAFF. CDR3 DNA sequence: TGTGCCAGCAGTTACTTCGGGGTGTGGGTTGAAGCTTTCTTT.

The sample holds a few counts of this clonotype. The chain links TRBV25-1 to TRBJ2-5; 9 bases match TRBD2. Matching the DNA end better, TRBJ2-1 makes the J call doubtful. This CDR3 has 17 residues. Germline lookup yields CDR1 MGHDK and CDR2 SYGVNS. The DNA of the CDR3 is TGTGCCAGCAGTGAAGGGGCGGGAGGGCCAAGTTTCGATGAGCAGTTCTTC. It codes for CASSEGAGGPSFDEQFF.

This clonotype was observed a handful of times. The chain is built from TRBV5-1 and TRBJ2-7; 8 bases match TRBD1. This CDR3 region has 16 residues. V shed 0 bases, J shed 2 bases, and the junction held 7 bases outside the gene matches. Germline V gene data show CDR1 as SGHRS and CDR2 as YFSETQ. The CDR3 nucleotides are TGCGCCAGCAGCTTGGCCGGGACAGGCCTCCCCTACGAGCAGTACTTC. This translates into CASSLAGTGLPYEQYF.

The chain couples TRBV25-1 to TRBJ2-5; TRBD1 matches at 8 bases. J lost 1 base, V lost 7 bases, and 2 bases had no gene match. Germline V lookup: CDR1 MGHDK, CDR2 SYGVNS. This CDR3 is 13 amino acids long. DNA for the CDR3: TGTGCCAGCATAGGACAGGGCCAAGAGACCCAGTACTTC. Translated, it gives CASIGQGQETQYF.